Listed below are T cell receptor beta chains from one sample, sequenced in a study of cytomegalovirus exposure and HLA in healthy donors. Clones were sequenced by immunoSEQ multiplex PCR, and TCRdb holds only the in-frame ones, with some missing. The table records some 130,000 clones, 80% of them present only once. Input material: PBMCs. These receptors all stem from a man aged 30-40 years in good health. Both conserved end residues are part of each CDR3. A D gene is named only where the DNA matches it firmly. Not every row has a clone size; where given, it reads once, few, many or a size class.

cdr3_aa cdr3_nt clone_size j_call d_call v_call
CASSPWDLYNEQFF TGTGCCAGCTCACCGTGGGACTTGTACAATGAGCAGTTCTTC - TRBJ2-1 - TRBV18
CASSEFGTGAEKLFF TGTGCCAGCAGTGAATTTGGGACAGGGGCCGAAAAACTGTTTTTT - TRBJ1-4 TRBD1 TRBV25-1
CASSPRTGLSGNTIYF TGTGCCAGCAGCCCCAGGACAGGGCTCTCTGGAAACACCATATATTTT few TRBJ1-3 TRBD1 TRBV9
CAWSLGVGYEQYF TGTGCCTGGAGTCTCGGTGTCGGCTACGAGCAGTACTTC - TRBJ2-7 - TRBV30
CASSLVAPYEQYF TGCGCCAGCAGCTTGGTAGCCCCCTACGAGCAGTACTTC - TRBJ2-7 - TRBV5-1
CASSPISGRANNEQFF TGTGCCAGCAGCCCCATTAGCGGGAGGGCGAACAATGAGCAGTTCTTC - TRBJ2-1 TRBD2 TRBV13
CSFRQGNTEAFF TGCAGCTTTAGACAGGGAAACACTGAAGCTTTCTTT - TRBJ1-1 TRBD1 TRBV29-1
CASSSSVSGLETQYF TGTGCCAGCAGCTCCTCCGTTAGCGGGTTAGAGACCCAGTACTTC - TRBJ2-5 TRBD2 TRBV7-8
CASSRTLGQDETEAFF TGTGCCAGCAGCCGGACCTTGGGACAGGACGAGACTGAAGCTTTCTTT few TRBJ1-1 TRBD1 TRBV4-2
CSVGGPQGSNQPQHF TGCAGCGTTGGTGGCCCCCAGGGTAGCAATCAGCCCCAGCATTTT - TRBJ1-5 - TRBV29-1
CASSSPPDRNTDTQYF TGTGCCAGCAGCTCACCCCCGGACAGAAACACAGATACGCAGTATTTT - TRBJ2-3 - TRBV6-6
CASSPGGTSGIISSYNEQFF TGTGCCAGCAGCCCGGGGGGGACTAGCGGGATTATCAGTTCCTACAATGAGCAGTTCTTC few TRBJ2-1 TRBD2 TRBV5-4
CATSREHGGSYEQYF TGTGCCACCAGCAGAGAACATGGAGGCTCCTACGAGCAGTACTTC - TRBJ2-7 - TRBV15
CASTGDTQYF TGTGCCAGCACGGGAGACACGCAGTATTTT few TRBJ2-3 - TRBV28
CASSATGGYTEAFF TGTGCCAGCAGTGCGACAGGTGGGTACACTGAAGCTTTCTTT - TRBJ1-1 - TRBV2
CATSGGSHSGANVLTF TGTGCCACCAGCGGAGGGTCACACTCTGGGGCCAACGTCCTGACTTTC - TRBJ2-6 - TRBV15
CASSLRGPTEAFF TGTGCCAGCAGCTTGCGGGGGCCCACTGAAGCTTTCTTT - TRBJ1-1 - TRBV7-2
CASSWPLGGGLRETQYF TGTGCCAGCAGCTGGCCCCTAGGGGGAGGGTTGAGGGAGACCCAGTACTTC - TRBJ2-5 - TRBV11-2
CSVSLDRERFF TGCAGTGTTTCACTGGACCGGGAGCGGTTCTTC - TRBJ2-1 - TRBV20-1
CASSEPGAKNIQYF TGTGCCAGCAGTGAACCCGGGGCCAAAAACATTCAGTACTTC - TRBJ2-4 - TRBV6-1
CASIASGFPYEQYF TGTGCCAGCATAGCTAGCGGGTTTCCCTACGAGCAGTACTTC - TRBJ2-7 TRBD2 TRBV6-5
CASTGLTYEQYF TGTGCCAGCACCGGACTGACCTACGAGCAGTACTTC - TRBJ2-7 - TRBV6-1
CASSQVPASALGYEQFF TGCGCCAGCAGCCAAGTTCCGGCTAGCGCTCTAGGTTATGAGCAGTTCTTC - TRBJ2-1 - TRBV4-3
CASSPPRGYNNEQFF TGTGCCAGCAGCCCCCCAAGGGGATATAACAATGAGCAGTTCTTC - TRBJ2-1 - TRBV5-4
CASSLGARDTQYF TGTGCCAGCAGTCTGGGAGCTCGGGATACGCAGTATTTT - TRBJ2-3 - TRBV27
CASSLNSNYGYTF TGTGCCAGTAGTCTTAATTCTAACTATGGCTACACCTTC - TRBJ1-2 - TRBV19
CASRIWAGYTF TGTGCCAGCAGAATTTGGGCCGGCTACACCTTC - TRBJ1-2 - TRBV28
CASSPGQRYEQYF TGTGCCAGTAGCCCAGGACAGCGTTACGAGCAGTACTTC few TRBJ2-7 - TRBV19
CASSEDRGYTEAFF TGTGCCAGTAGTGAAGACAGGGGGTACACTGAAGCTTTCTTT once TRBJ1-1 TRBD1 TRBV19
CASSLAGTGFYEQYF TGTGCCAGCAGCTTAGCGGGGACAGGGTTTTACGAGCAGTACTTC - TRBJ2-7 TRBD1 TRBV7-9
CAWTHGETQYF TGTGCCTGGACTCACGGGGAGACCCAGTACTTC - TRBJ2-5 - TRBV30
CASRRNTGGSYEQYF TGTGCCAGTAGGAGAAACACAGGGGGCTCCTACGAGCAGTACTTC - TRBJ2-7 TRBD1 TRBV19
CASREAKGKLFF TGTGCCAGCCGGGAAGCCAAAGGAAAACTGTTTTTT - TRBJ1-4 - TRBV28
CASSKPPGELFF TGTGCCAGTAGTAAGCCCCCCGGGGAGCTGTTTTTT - TRBJ2-2 - TRBV19
CASSGRYSYGYTF TGTGCCAGCAGTGGCAGGTATAGCTATGGCTACACCTTC - TRBJ1-2 - TRBV6-1
CASSPPGQATDTQYF TGTGCCAGCTCACCACCGGGACAGGCCACAGATACGCAGTATTTT few TRBJ2-3 TRBD1 TRBV18
CASRAQSLAKNIQYF TGTGCCAGCAGGGCCCAATCCCTAGCCAAAAACATTCAGTACTTC - TRBJ2-4 - TRBV6-6
CASTSGLNTEAFF TGTGCCAGCACTTCAGGGTTGAACACTGAAGCTTTCTTT - TRBJ1-1 - TRBV27
CASRATGAYEQYF TGTGCCAGCAGAGCGACAGGGGCCTACGAGCAGTACTTC - TRBJ2-7 TRBD1 TRBV7-2
CATRPHEGGYEQYF TGTGCCACCCGCCCCCACGAGGGGGGGTACGAGCAGTACTTC - TRBJ2-7 - TRBV27
CASSLGLTGGQYF TGTGCCAGCAGCTTGGGCCTAACAGGGGGGCAGTATTTT - TRBJ2-3 TRBD1 TRBV5-4
CASSNQTGASVNTGELFF TGTGCCAGCTCAAATCAGACAGGGGCCAGCGTAAACACCGGGGAGCTGTTTTTT - TRBJ2-2 TRBD1 TRBV18
CASSSGSWGEQYF TGTGCCAGCAGTAGCGGGAGCTGGGGCGAGCAGTACTTC - TRBJ2-7 TRBD2 TRBV7-3
CASSYPPPSAIYEQYF TGTGCCAGCAGTTACCCCCCGCCCTCCGCTATTTACGAGCAGTACTTC - TRBJ2-7 - TRBV6-5
CASSIIGGRAAEAFF TGTGCCAGTAGTATAATTGGGGGCAGGGCCGCTGAAGCTTTCTTT once TRBJ1-1 - TRBV19
CASSYSLGGWDYEQYF TGTGCCAGCAGTTACTCCCTAGGGGGTTGGGATTACGAGCAGTACTTC - TRBJ2-7 - TRBV6-5
CAWGGPPGYTF TGTGCCTGGGGCGGGCCGCCCGGCTACACCTTC once TRBJ1-2 - TRBV30
CASNHAEDEQYF TGTGCCAGCAACCACGCGGAAGACGAGCAGTACTTC - TRBJ2-7 - TRBV11-3
CASSSGTANTGELFF TGCGCCAGCAGCTCCGGGACAGCAAACACCGGGGAGCTGTTTTTT - TRBJ2-2 TRBD1 TRBV5-1
CAWSGGRTKLFF TGTGCCTGGAGTGGGGGGAGGACAAAACTGTTTTTT - TRBJ1-4 - TRBV30
CASRPNRVSPLHF TGTGCCAGCAGGCCCAACAGGGTTTCACCCCTCCACTTT once TRBJ1-6 - TRBV28
CASSLAGFEQYF TGTGCCAGCAGCTTAGCCGGGTTCGAGCAGTACTTC few TRBJ2-7 - TRBV7-9
CASSSPRGITSGTPYEQYF TGTGCCAGTAGCAGCCCCCGGGGGATTACTAGCGGGACCCCCTACGAGCAGTACTTC - TRBJ2-7 TRBD2 TRBV19
CASSPPGDRDNRDF TGTGCCAGCTCACCACCGGGGGACAGGGACAACCGGGACTTC - TRBJ1-2 TRBD1 TRBV18
CASSPLAGEPTTPDTQYF TGTGCCAGCAGTCCACTAGCGGGAGAACCAACTACCCCAGATACGCAGTATTTT - TRBJ2-3 TRBD2 TRBV28
CASSEVDRKNSPLHF TGTGCCAGCAGTGAAGTAGACAGGAAGAATTCACCCCTCCACTTT - TRBJ1-6 - TRBV6-1